These 27 T cell receptor beta chains originate from one sample sequenced in a study of T cell responses to AZD1222 COVID-19 vaccine (dated by TCRdb to about 2021). What the time point label conveys for this sample: about 28 days (+/-7) after the second vaccine dose. To prepare the library, the immunoSEQ multiplex PCR assay was applied. The immuneACCESS repertoire file appears here via TCRdb, limited to in-frame rearrangements. These files lack a portion of the clones; in checked studies, under half of the deficit traces to unresolved V genes, and the cause of the others is not known. Across this sample there are some 180,000 clones, with more than 85% seen only once. Of the sample, under 2% falls within the top ten clones. Source: peripheral blood, taken 28 days after the second AZD1222 dose. These receptors all stem from an adult who received the AZD1222 COVID-19 vaccine.

This chain joins TRBV29-1 and TRBJ1-1; unclear D gene. This CDR3 has 13 residues. Deletions cut 7 bases from V and 1 base from J, with 13 bases between. Germline V lookup: CDR1 SQVTM, CDR2 ANQGSEA. The CDR3 loop reads CSARRAGNTEAFF. As DNA, the CDR3 is TGCAGCGCCCGTCGGGCGGGGAACACTGAAGCTTTCTTT.

V is TRBV3-1 (or the pseudogene TRBV3-2) and J is TRBJ2-1; D is possibly TRBD2 (5 bases). CDR3 size: 15 residues. The germline V gene has CDR1 LGHDT and CDR2 YNNKEL (reference sequence). Trimming shortened V by 5 bases and J by 9 bases, and 20 bases separated the two germline ends. The CDR3 nucleotides read TGTGCCAGCAGCGCGGGTCAAAGGGCCTCTAGTGAGCAGTTCTTC. It translates to CASSAGQRASSEQFF.

The chain has TRBV7-2 and TRBJ2-5; no firm D call. Germline CDR1 reads SGHTA; CDR2 reads FQGNSA. The V gene lost 0 bases and the J gene lost 4 bases, with 9 bases spanning the gap. This CDR3 has 14 amino acids. The CDR3: CASSLAGRRETQYF. Here the CDR3 DNA reads TGTGCCAGCAGCTTAGCGGGAAGGAGAGAGACCCAGTACTTC.

The chain has TRBV3-1 (or the pseudogene TRBV3-2) and TRBJ2-7; D is perhaps TRBD2 (6 bases). V was shortened by 3 bases and J by 2 bases, with 26 bases between the two germline ends. The CDR3 runs 19 residues. Germline V lookup: CDR1 LGHDT, CDR2 YNNKEL (reference sequence). As DNA, the CDR3 is TGTGCCAGCAGCCAGGCTAGCTGTGCGAGGGATCTAGCGCCCTACGAGCAGTACTTC. Translating gives CASSQASCARDLAPYEQYF.

The V and J genes are TRBV7-2 and TRBJ2-7, with D uncertain. V was trimmed by 5 bases and J by 2 bases, leaving 19 bases between them. There are 16 residues in the CDR3. Germline loops: CDR1 SGHTA, CDR2 FQGNSA. CDR3 nucleotide sequence: TGTGCCAGCAGCCCGATTAGTGGCTGGGGAACCTACGAGCAGTACTTC. Translated, it gives CASSPISGWGTYEQYF.

The V and J genes are TRBV3-1 (or the pseudogene TRBV3-2) and TRBJ2-1, with D tentatively TRBD2 (7 bases). The V end lost 4 bases, the J end lost 9 bases, and 19 bases lay between the germline ends. CDR1 LGHDT and CDR2 YNNKEL come from the germline V gene (reference sequence). The length of the CDR3 is 15 residues. This chain's CDR3 is CASSLLGGAHSEQFF. The CDR3 DNA reads TGTGCCAGCAGCCTCTTAGGGGGGGCTCACAGTGAGCAGTTCTTC.

Here the CDR3 reads CASSYSGTEQFF. CDR3 DNA sequence: TGTGCCAGCAGTTACTCGGGCACTGAGCAGTTCTTC. The chain recombines TRBV6-5 with TRBJ2-1; D is uncertain. The CDR3 contains 12 residues. V was shortened by 0 bases and J by 9 bases, with 6 bases between the two germline ends. Germline V CDR1 and CDR2: MNHEY, SVGAGI.

The chain's CDR3 is CASSQERARFGYTF. CDR3 DNA sequence: TGCGCCAGCAGCCAAGAGAGGGCGAGGTTTGGCTACACCTTC. J is TRBJ1-2 and V is TRBV4-3; D not certain. Germline CDR1 is LGHNA and CDR2 is YSLEER. V lost 0 bases and J 7 bases, leaving 12 bases between the germline ends. CDR3 size: 14 residues.

This chain joins TRBV27 and TRBJ2-1, with 9 bases that match TRBD2. Germline V CDR1 and CDR2: MNHEY, SMNVEV (reference sequence). The CDR3 covers 15 residues. J gave up 7 bases and V 1 base, and 5 bases lay outside the gene matches. The CDR3 spells CASSLYAGGLNEQFF. The CDR3 DNA reads TGTGCCAGCAGTTTATATGCGGGGGGGCTGAATGAGCAGTTCTTC.

In its sample, this clone was seen once. V gene TRBV5-4 combines with J gene TRBJ2-1; D remains unclear. CDR3 length: 11 amino acids. Germline loops: CDR1 SGHNT, CDR2 YYREEE (reference sequence). Trimming left V 4 bases short and J 7 bases short, with 6 bases between. This CDR3 reads CASSNLNEQFF. CDR3 sequence (DNA): TGTGCCAGCAGCAACCTAAATGAGCAGTTCTTC.

V usage is TRBV6-4 and J usage is TRBJ2-1, with 13 bases identical to TRBD2. The CDR3 has 14 residues. Germline CDR1 MRHNA, CDR2 SNTAGT. V lost 4 bases and J lost 10; bases outside the gene matches: 4. The CDR3 nucleotides are TGTGCCAGCAGTGGACTAGCGGGGGGTAGGGAGCAGTTCTTC. Amino acid sequence: CASSGLAGGREQFF.

This sequence joins TRBV25-1 and TRBJ1-2; 8 nucleotides align to TRBD1. V lost 2 bases, J lost 4 bases, and 0 bases stayed unmatched. Per germline, CDR1 MGHDK and CDR2 SYGVNS. The CDR3 length is 13 residues. CDR3 protein: CASSEGQGYGYTF. DNA for the CDR3: TGTGCCAGCAGTGAAGGACAGGGCTATGGCTACACCTTC.

The chain carries TRBV6-1 and TRBJ2-3, with TRBD2 matching over 11 bases. CDR3 length: 17 amino acids. CDR1 and CDR2 (germline): MNHNS, SASEGT. V was clipped by 2 bases and J by 5 bases; unmatched bases: 9. This CDR3 is CASSESLAGGPGDTQYF. Here the CDR3 DNA reads TGTGCCAGCAGTGAAAGTCTAGCGGGGGGCCCTGGAGATACGCAGTATTTT.

Comment on this clone: Other DNA sequences in the sample encode the same CDR3. This chain joins TRBV11-2 and TRBJ2-5; the D gene is possibly TRBD2 (5 bases). The CDR3 is 15 residues long. V dropped 5 bases and J dropped 1 base, with 14 bases sitting between them. CDR1 is SGHAT, CDR2 FQNNGV, per germline. The CDR3 sequence: CASSPRASSQETQYF. CDR3 bases: TGTGCCAGCAGCCCCCGGGCTAGCAGCCAAGAGACCCAGTACTTC.

This chain uses TRBV19 with TRBJ1-1; D not certain. Trimming took 5 bases from V and 1 from J, leaving 8 bases between them. Germline CDR1 and CDR2: LNHDA and SQIVND (reference sequence). This CDR3 has 13 residues. CDR3 sequence (DNA): TGTGCCAGTAGTTTCGCCAGGAACACTGAAGCTTTCTTT. Its translation is CASSFARNTEAFF.

This chain links TRBV5-1 with TRBJ2-4; maybe TRBD1 (6 bases). V gave up 0 bases and J gave up 2 bases, with 15 bases separating them. This CDR3 is built from 17 residues. The germline V gene encodes CDR1 SGHRS and CDR2 YFSETQ. This CDR3 reads CASSLGLTGDSKNIQYF. CDR3 coding DNA: TGCGCCAGCAGCTTGGGATTGACAGGTGATTCCAAAAACATTCAGTACTTC. The full variable domain, its missing parts supplied by reference TRBV5-1 and TRBJ2-4, is KAGVTQTPRYLIKTRGQQVTLSCSPISGHRSVSWYQQTPGQGLQFLFEYFSETQRNKGNFPGRFSGRQFSNSRSEMNVSTLELGDSALYLCASSLGLTGDSKNIQYFGAGTRLSVL.

This clone was seen only a few times. The gene calls are TRBV7-2 and TRBJ2-5; a possible D gene is TRBD2 (7 bases). There are 15 residues in the CDR3. The germline V gene encodes CDR1 SGHTA and CDR2 FQGNSA. V gave up 1 base and J gave up 7 bases, with 16 bases separating them. CDR3 region: CASSLDSGGQGTQYF. CDR3 bases: TGTGCCAGCAGCTTAGATTCGGGGGGCCAGGGGACCCAGTACTTC.

The V gene is TRBV29-1, the J gene TRBJ2-3; 7 bases fit TRBD1. The CDR3 covers 13 residues. The germline CDR1 and CDR2 sequences are SQVTM and ANQGSEA. J lost 6 bases, V lost 3 bases, and 6 bases had no gene match. CDR3 nucleotide sequence: TGCAGCGTTGAGAGGGGGCGAGGGGATACGCAGTATTTT. This sequence encodes CSVERGRGDTQYF.

The J gene is TRBJ1-2, the V gene TRBV5-1; 12 bases line up with TRBD1. CDR3 size: 16 residues. J was trimmed by 5 bases and V by 0 bases; bases with no gene match: 5. Germline CDR1 reads SGHRS; CDR2 reads YFSETQ. In DNA form, the CDR3 reads TGCGCCAGCAGCTTGGCGGGACAGGGGGCAGGGTATGGCTACACCTTC. This sequence encodes CASSLAGQGAGYGYTF.

This clone came up once. The chain employs TRBV5-1 and TRBJ1-6, with D maybe TRBD1 (5 bases). V was shortened by 7 bases and J by 4 bases, with 12 bases between the two germline ends. CDR1 and CDR2 (germline): SGHRS, YFSETQ. The CDR3 contains 14 residues. CDR3 in DNA: TGCGCCAGCCGGAGGGGACCTTATAATTCACCCCTCCACTTT. Its translation is CASRRGPYNSPLHF.

The J gene is TRBJ2-7, the V gene TRBV7-2; TRBD1 matches 8 bases. This CDR3 comprises 14 residues. CDR1 SGHTA and CDR2 FQGNSA come from the germline V gene. V lost 5 bases to trimming and J lost 6 bases; unmatched junction nucleotides: 9. In DNA, the CDR3 is TGTGCCAGCAGCCGCCGGGACAGGAGTTCCGAGCAGTACTTC. This encodes CASSRRDRSSEQYF.

The chain has TRBV7-3 and TRBJ2-2; 13 positions agree with TRBD2. The V and J ends lost 2 bases and 4 bases, in that order; junction bases with no gene match: 10. The length of the CDR3 is 19 residues. Germline V gene data show CDR1 as SGHTA and CDR2 as FQGTGA. The CDR3 DNA sequence: TGTGCCAGCAGCTTATCGCGGAGGGGACTAGCGGGACCCACCGGGGAGCTGTTTTTT. Amino acids: CASSLSRRGLAGPTGELFF.

The chain employs TRBV9 and TRBJ2-6; no reliable D call. The CDR3 consists of 16 residues. With 0 bases removed from V and 2 bases from J, the gap between germline ends came to 9 bases. The V gene's germline CDR1 is SGDLS and CDR2 YYNGEE. The CDR3 loop reads CASSVGAGPGANVLTF. The CDR3 DNA sequence: TGTGCCAGCAGCGTAGGTGCAGGTCCTGGGGCCAACGTCCTGACTTTC.

This clone was seen more than once but under ten times. The rearrangement joins TRBV5-1 to TRBJ2-2, with a tentative D call TRBD1 (6 bases). The CDR3 sequence is 14 residues long. Germline loops: CDR1 SGHRS, CDR2 YFSETQ. The germline V and J ends were trimmed by 4 bases and 4 bases, with 11 bases remaining between them. The CDR3 is CASSEYRVTGELFF. In nucleotides, the CDR3 is TGCGCCAGCAGCGAGTACAGGGTCACCGGGGAGCTGTTTTTT.

The rearrangement uses TRBV9 and TRBJ2-1, with 7 bases fitting TRBD1. Germline V gene data show CDR1 as SGDLS and CDR2 as YYNGEE. CDR3 length: 15 residues. The V segment lost 3 bases and the J segment 1 base; nucleotides outside the gene matches: 4. The CDR3 reads CASSGQGASYNEQFF. The CDR3 nucleotides are TGTGCCAGCAGCGGACAGGGCGCATCCTACAATGAGCAGTTCTTC.

The genes are TRBV7-9 and TRBJ2-2; D tentatively reads TRBD1 or TRBD2 (5 bases each). CDR3 size: 17 residues. Trimming took 4 bases from V and 1 from J, leaving 16 bases between them. Per the germline V gene, CDR1 is SEHNR and CDR2 is FQNEAQ (reference sequence). As DNA, the CDR3 is TGTGCCAGCAGCTCCTACCGGGACCAAGGGAACACCGGGGAGCTGTTTTTT. Amino acid sequence: CASSSYRDQGNTGELFF.

The J gene is TRBJ1-5, the V gene TRBV7-2; no firm D call. The germline V and J ends were trimmed by 4 bases and 4 bases, with 8 bases remaining between them. This CDR3 contains 13 residues. CDR1 and CDR2 from the germline V gene are SGHTA and FQGNSA. CDR3 DNA: TGTGCCAGCAGCTCCTGGGAAAATCAGCCCCAGCATTTT. Its translation: CASSSWENQPQHF.